This is a list of T cell receptor beta chains from one sample in a study of blood T cell repertoires in COVID-19. Assay used: immunoSEQ multiplex PCR; TCRdb lists only in-frame clones, some missing. The repertoire holds approximately 390,000 clones, with roughly 87% as singletons. The sample comprised PBMCs or T cells enriched from blood (not recorded which). These receptors originate from a woman aged 40 to 55 with acute COVID-19. The conserved cysteine and the conserved F or W are not part of the CDR3 here. The order of the fields is CDR3 protein, J gene, V gene.

ASSFQGARQPQH | TRBJ1-5 | TRBV5-8
ASSPASGGADTQY | TRBJ2-3 | TRBV5-1
ASSAHRFQGTGELF | TRBJ2-2 | TRBV9
ASGLGKQGGLGYT | TRBJ1-2 | TRBV12-5
ASMTVGGGGYEQY | TRBJ2-7 | TRBV19
ASSLDGRYGELF | TRBJ2-2 | TRBV5-1
ASSWRDRGQQLNTGELF | TRBJ2-2 | TRBV11-2
ASSFAGGTEAF | TRBJ1-1 | TRBV5-1
ASSLLGVQGAGTGELF | TRBJ2-2 | TRBV7-2
ASSLQAGGFSYEQY | TRBJ2-7 | TRBV27
ASSPKRQGQYEQY | TRBJ2-7 | TRBV13